The clone carrying this TCR beta chain was recorded only once. The data were taken from a study of blood T cell repertoires in COVID-19. Study summary: Collection of acute and convalescent COVID-19 samples took place in the United States, Italy and Spain. PBMCs, B-cell-depleted T cells, or T cells were the source of the cDNA or gDNA that made up the material.

As processed by the authors: Estimates of nucleated cell counts were drawn from the amplification of reference gene primers. Clones were sequenced by immunoSEQ multiplex PCR, and TCRdb holds only the in-frame ones, with some missing. The DNA was the basis for D and trimming; V, J and clone size are from that table. The sample comprises under 350,000 clones, about 88% of which are singletons, and 3.5% to 4% rests with the top ten. There are 17 residues in the CDR3. Germline CDR1 is LGHNA and CDR2 is YNFKEQ. With 0 bases clipped from V and 2 bases from J, the junction kept 5 bases outside the gene matches.

The V call is TRBV4-2, the J call TRBJ2-2, with 8 bases that match TRBD1. This TCR was sampled from a man aged 18 to 29 with active or convalescent COVID-19. Material for sequencing was peripheral blood. This CDR3 is CASSQDMGTGNTGELFF. The DNA for the CDR3 is TGTGCCAGCAGCCAAGATATGGGGACAGGCAACACCGGGGAGCTGTTTTTT.